Listed here are 7 T cell receptor beta chains from one sample, sequenced in a study of T cells in Graves' hyperthyroidism and ophthalmopathy. Amplification targeted TCR beta CDR3 regions from RNA transcripts. The study used the HTBI primer set for a first-round RT-PCR of the TCR CDR3. MiXCR, applied by TCRdb to the multiplex PCR reads, yields one record per CDR3 protein. The profile covers around 700,000 distinct CDR3 sequences, with about 19% appearing a single time and 16% taken by the ten largest. Sequencing input: blood. All receptors come from a woman aged 45 to 65 with Graves' hyperthyroidism that later progressed to Graves' ophthalmopathy.

This clonotype occurred many times. This rearrangement joins TRBV3-1 to TRBJ2-2; either TRBD1 or TRBD2 may fit D (5 bases each). The CDR3 totals 16 residues. The V end was cut by 4 bases, the J end by 4 bases, with 16 bases between. CDR1 is LGHDT, CDR2 YNNKEL, per germline (reference sequence). The DNA for the CDR3 is TGTGCCAGCAGCCCCGGGGCCAGGATAAGCACCGGGGAGCTGTTTTTT. Encoded protein: CASSPGARISTGELFF.

The sample holds a few counts of this clonotype. The rearrangement joins TRBV25-1 to TRBJ2-2; 10 nucleotides match TRBD1. Germline values: CDR1 MGHDK, CDR2 SYGVNS. Trimming at V came to 0 bases and at J to 5 bases, leaving 6 bases not matched to a gene. The CDR3 covers 17 residues. Written as DNA, the CDR3 is TGTGCCAGCAGTGAATATTGGACAGGGGGAAAAACCGGGGAGCTGTTTTTT. This codes for CASSEYWTGGKTGELFF. Looking up the rest from reference TRBV25-1 and TRBJ2-2 gives the full variable domain: EADIYQTPRYLVIGTGKKITLECSQTMGHDKMYWYQQDPGMELHLIHYSYGVNSTEKGDLSSESTVSRIRTEHFPLTLESARPSHTSQYLCASSEYWTGGKTGELFFGEGSRLTVL.

This clonotype was counted many times. The gene calls are TRBV18 and TRBJ1-4, with TRBD1 matching over 7 bases. Germline trimming cut 6 bases from V and 7 bases from J; bases unmatched to any gene: 11. Germline-derived CDR1 and CDR2 are KGHSH and LQKENI. The length of the CDR3 is 15 residues. This CDR3 is CASSPTGEAGEKLFF. The CDR3, as DNA: TGTGCCAGCTCGCCTACAGGGGAGGCGGGTGAAAAACTGTTTTTT.

This clonotype was detected only a few times. The chain carries TRBV14 and TRBJ2-3; 7 nucleotides line up with TRBD2. V dropped 0 bases and J dropped 5; count of bases not matched to a gene: 2. The germline V gene has CDR1 SGHDN and CDR2 FVKESK. The CDR3 loop spans 14 amino acids. Here the CDR3 DNA reads TGTGCCAGCAGCCAAGATCCGGGGGGAGATACGCAGTATTTT. Encoded protein: CASSQDPGGDTQYF. Looking up the rest from reference TRBV14 and TRBJ2-3 gives the full variable domain: EAGVTQFPSHSVIEKGQTVTLRCDPISGHDNLYWYRRVMGKEIKFLLHFVKESKQDESGMPNNRFLAERTGGTYSTLKVQPAELEDSGVYFCASSQDPGGDTQYFGPGTRLTVL.

This clonotype was recorded a few times. V and J are TRBV5-1 and TRBJ1-2; 10 nucleotides match TRBD1. The CDR3 is 16 amino acids. Germline CDR1 SGHRS, CDR2 YFSETQ. Losses at the gene ends were 3 bases for V and 2 bases for J; bases not matched to a gene: 7. The CDR3: CASSSGTGVGNYGYTF. CDR3 DNA: TGCGCCAGCAGCTCCGGGACAGGGGTCGGAAACTATGGCTACACCTTC.

This clonotype was observed a few times. This chain connects TRBV7-8 to TRBJ1-2, with D tentatively TRBD1 (5 bases). V was pared by 1 base and J by 2 bases, with 8 bases between. The CDR3 has 14 amino acids. Germline values: CDR1 SGHVS, CDR2 FQNEAQ. The CDR3 bases are TGTGCCAGCAGCTTAGTTAACAGGAACTATGGCTACACCTTC. This gives the protein CASSLVNRNYGYTF.

This clonotype was detected ten times or more. The rearrangement joins TRBV3-1 to TRBJ1-2; no definite D call. This CDR3 has 13 residues. Germline loops: CDR1 LGHDT, CDR2 YNNKEL (reference sequence). V lost 5 bases to trimming and J lost 1 base, with 8 bases between them. The CDR3 sequence: CASSSQDNYGYTF. CDR3 coding DNA: TGTGCCAGCAGCTCTCAGGATAACTATGGCTACACCTTC.